The 3 T cell receptor beta chains below were found in one sample sequenced in a study of shared clonotypes between healthy human individuals. Some clones are missing from TCRdb's copy, which holds only in-frame ones; the method was immunoSEQ multiplex PCR. The table includes about 2.5 million clones, around 90% detected once. Sequencing was done on a sample of naive CD4+ T cells from PBMCs. The subset is: CD45RA+ positively selected. The receptors were gathered from a man younger than 35 in good health. Some clones in this sample may be carry-over from other donors' samples.

The chain links TRBV21-1 to TRBJ2-3; the D segment call TRBD2 is taken from the table without a DNA check. TRBV21-1 is a pseudogene. The CDR3 is 18 residues long. CDR3 DNA: TGTGCCAGCAACAACGAAAACAGACTAGCGGCTGACACAGATACGCAGTATTTT. It translates to CASNNENRLAADTDTQYF.

The chain uses TRBV7-9 and TRBJ2-5; D gene unclear. V shed 4 bases and J shed 5 bases, with 8 bases lying between them. The length of the CDR3 is 12 residues. Germline loops: CDR1 SEHNR, CDR2 FQNEAQ (reference sequence). This CDR3 is CASSSIPETQYF. DNA of the CDR3: TGTGCCAGCAGCTCCATCCCGGAGACCCAGTACTTC.

This chain links TRBV6-6 with TRBJ2-7; a possible D gene is TRBD1 (7 bases). Germline CDR1 reads MNHNY; CDR2 reads SVGAGI (reference sequence). V was pared by 6 bases and J by 2 bases, with 14 bases between. The CDR3 length is 14 residues. For the CDR3, the DNA is TGTGCCAGCAGACGAGACAGGGAGGCCTACGAGCAGTACTTC. Translated, it gives CASRRDREAYEQYF.